The 17 T cell receptor beta chains listed next were all sequenced from one sample in a study of blood T cell repertoires in COVID-19. The assay was immunoSEQ multiplex PCR, and TCRdb's table has in-frame clones only and misses some. Of 100,000 to 110,000 clones listed, almost 80% are singletons. What was sequenced was peripheral blood. The origin of the receptors is a man in his 70s with active or convalescent COVID-19.

This clone appeared a few times. This chain joins TRBV7-6 and TRBJ1-3; TRBD1 might be the D (5 bases). From germline, CDR1 is SGHVS and CDR2 FNYEAQ. CDR3 size: 15 residues. Deletions cut 0 bases from V and 3 bases from J, with 9 bases between. CDR3 in DNA: TGTGCCAGCAGCTTAGCATCAGGGTATGGAAACACCATATATTTT. This translates into CASSLASGYGNTIYF.

This chain links TRBV7-9 with TRBJ2-5; weak D call: TRBD2 (5 bases). CDR3 length: 14 amino acids. V gave up 1 base and J gave up 4 bases, with 10 bases separating them. Per germline, CDR1 SEHNR and CDR2 FQNEAQ (reference sequence). Here the CDR3 reads CASSLVRGGETQYF. In DNA form, the CDR3 reads TGTGCCAGCAGCTTAGTTCGGGGTGGAGAGACCCAGTACTTC.

The rearrangement joins TRBV7-9 to TRBJ2-3, with D hard to call. Germline CDR1 and CDR2: SEHNR and FQNEAQ (reference sequence). V dropped 2 bases and J dropped 1 base, with 10 bases sitting between them. This CDR3 contains 15 residues. CDR3 nucleotides: TGTGCCAGCAGCTTATTGCGGCAGCGCACAGATACGCAGTATTTT. It specifies CASSLLRQRTDTQYF.

This clone was counted a single time. The chain joins TRBV27 to TRBJ2-2; 10 nucleotides align to TRBD1. CDR3 length: 16 residues. Germline values: CDR1 MNHEY, CDR2 SMNVEV (reference sequence). With V trimmed by 8 bases and J by 6 bases, 12 bases remained unmatched. The CDR3 region is CASLQGGQGFAGELFF. DNA for the CDR3: TGTGCCAGCCTTCAGGGGGGACAGGGGTTCGCCGGGGAGCTGTTTTTT.

This clone was seen a few times. V and J are TRBV24-1 and TRBJ1-5; weak D call: TRBD1 (5 bases). Per the germline V gene, CDR1 is KGHDR and CDR2 is SFDVKD. V lost 1 base and J 5 bases, leaving 14 bases between the germline ends. The CDR3 loop spans 16 amino acids. CDR3 coding DNA: TGTGCCACCAGTGATTTAGGGCTCGGAGGGGATCAGCCCCAGCATTTT. It yields the protein CATSDLGLGGDQPQHF.

The rearrangement links TRBV19 to TRBJ2-7, with TRBD2 matching 12 bases. The CDR3 loop spans 17 amino acids. Germline V gene lookup returns CDR1 LNHDA and CDR2 SQIVND (reference sequence). Losses at the gene ends were 5 bases for V and 1 base for J; bases not matched to a gene: 9. The CDR3 bases are TGTGCCAGTAGTCTCCGACTAGCGGGGGCGAATTCCTACGAGCAGTACTTC. Protein: CASSLRLAGANSYEQYF.

This rearrangement joins TRBV19 to TRBJ2-7, with 7 positions matching TRBD1. CDR3 size: 14 residues. J gave up 2 bases and V 1 base, and 2 bases lay outside the gene matches. Germline V gene sequence: CDR1 LNHDA, CDR2 SQIVND (reference sequence). The CDR3 sequence: CASSIGDSTYEQYF. CDR3 coding DNA: TGTGCCAGTAGTATAGGGGACAGCACCTACGAGCAGTACTTC.

This clone has a single count. This chain uses TRBV5-3 with TRBJ2-7; 8 positions match TRBD2. TRBV5-3 is reported as an ORF; its role is uncertain. The junction had 15 bases not matched to a gene; V was cut back by 4 bases and J by 0 bases. The CDR3 spans 18 residues. The CDR3 reads CARSTNNPGTRGSYEQYF. The CDR3, as DNA: TGTGCCAGAAGCACTAATAATCCCGGGACTAGGGGCTCCTACGAGCAGTACTTC.

V gene TRBV27 combines with J gene TRBJ1-5; 8 positions agree with TRBD1. The CDR3 runs 15 residues. V lost 0 bases to trimming and J lost 5 bases; unmatched junction nucleotides: 3. Germline assignment: CDR1 MNHEY and CDR2 SMNVEV (reference sequence). Here the CDR3 DNA reads TGTGCCAGCAGTTTATCAGGGACAGGTTATCAGCCCCAGCATTTT. It encodes CASSLSGTGYQPQHF.

The genes are TRBV5-4 and TRBJ2-3; the match to TRBD1 covers 9 bases. V lost 1 base and J lost 5; bases outside the gene matches: 5. The CDR3 sequence is 15 residues long. Germline CDR1 and CDR2: SGHNT and YYREEE (reference sequence). CDR3 nucleotides: TGTGCCAGCAGCTTGTACAGGGGGCAGGGAGATACGCAGTATTTT. It codes for CASSLYRGQGDTQYF.

The chain links TRBV5-1 to TRBJ2-3; the D is unclear. This CDR3 region has 15 residues. V gave up 0 bases and J gave up 6 bases, with 14 bases separating them. Per the germline V gene, CDR1 is SGHRS and CDR2 is YFSETQ. The CDR3 DNA sequence: TGCGCCAGCAGCTTGGATTCGACTGTTGGCGATACGCAGTATTTT. Translation gives CASSLDSTVGDTQYF. The full variable domain, with the rest looked up from reference TRBV5-1 and TRBJ2-3, is KAGVTQTPRYLIKTRGQQVTLSCSPISGHRSVSWYQQTPGQGLQFLFEYFSETQRNKGNFPGRFSGRQFSNSRSEMNVSTLELGDSALYLCASSLDSTVGDTQYFGPGTRLTVL.

CDR3 loop: CASVSGDFRETQYF. The CDR3 DNA follows: TGTGCCAGCGTCTCAGGGGATTTTCGAGAGACCCAGTACTTC. The chain uses TRBV25-1 and TRBJ2-5; D may be TRBD1 (6 bases). V lost 8 bases, J lost 4 bases, and 17 bases lay in between. Germline V gene sequence: CDR1 MGHDK, CDR2 SYGVNS. The length of the CDR3 is 14 residues. Filled out from reference TRBV25-1 and TRBJ2-5, the complete variable domain reads EADIYQTPRYLVIGTGKKITLECSQTMGHDKMYWYQQDPGMELHLIHYSYGVNSTEKGDLSSESTVSRIRTEHFPLTLESARPSHTSQYLCASVSGDFRETQYFGPGTRLLVL.

This chain links TRBV9 with TRBJ1-1; D is undetermined. V was trimmed by 0 bases and J by 0 bases, leaving 6 bases between them. Germline loops: CDR1 SGDLS, CDR2 YYNGEE. The CDR3 covers 14 residues. DNA of the CDR3: TGTGCCAGCAGCGTAGACTTTATGAACACTGAAGCTTTCTTT. Translating it yields CASSVDFMNTEAFF. The variable domain in full, completed from reference TRBV9 and TRBJ1-1, reads DSGVTQTPKHLITATGQRVTLRCSPRSGDLSVYWYQQSLDQGLQFLIQYYNGEERAKGNILERFSAQQFPDLHSELNLSSLELGDSALYFCASSVDFMNTEAFFGQGTRLTVV.

The chain links TRBV4-2 to TRBJ2-1, with 8 bases matching TRBD2. Germline V gene sequence: CDR1 LGHNA, CDR2 YNFKEQ. The CDR3 length is 12 residues. V was clipped by 7 bases and J by 8 bases; unmatched bases: 4. This CDR3 reads CASTRGGYEQFF. CDR3 bases: TGTGCCAGCACCCGGGGGGGGTATGAGCAGTTCTTC.

The chain joins TRBV9 to TRBJ2-3; D unresolved. Trimming removed 3 bases from V and 2 bases from J, with 7 bases in between. Germline V gene data show CDR1 as SGDLS and CDR2 as YYNGEE. There are 13 residues in the CDR3. The CDR3 loop reads CASSASPTDTQYF. The CDR3 coding sequence is TGTGCCAGCAGCGCGTCTCCCACAGATACGCAGTATTTT.

The chain carries TRBV7-9 and TRBJ2-1, with 12 bases fitting TRBD1. V shed 5 bases and J 6 bases; nucleotides not matched to a gene: 11. The CDR3 loop spans 17 amino acids. Germline V gives CDR1 SEHNR, CDR2 FQNEAQ (reference sequence). For the CDR3, the DNA is TGTGCCAGCAGCCGCGGAACCGGGACAGGGGGCCTCAATGAGCAGTTCTTC. Amino acids: CASSRGTGTGGLNEQFF. The full variable domain, its missing parts supplied by reference TRBV7-9 and TRBJ2-1, is DTGVSQNPRHKITKRGQNVTFRCDPISEHNRLYWYRQTLGQGPEFLTYFQNEAQLEKSRLLSDRFSAERPKGSFSTLEIQRTEQGDSAMYLCASSRGTGTGGLNEQFFGPGTRLTVL.

This clone was found once. The chain has TRBV6-5 and TRBJ1-5, with TRBD1 identical over 7 bases. CDR1 is MNHEY, CDR2 SVGAGI, per germline. The CDR3 loop spans 13 amino acids. After removal of 6 bases from V and 6 bases from J, the junction contained 5 bases not matched to a gene. The CDR3: CASRQGLSQPQHF. DNA for the CDR3: TGTGCCAGCAGACAGGGGTTGAGTCAGCCCCAGCATTTT.